The entry below gives a single TCR beta chain sequence along with its context. This CDR3 is 15 amino acids long. V shed 5 bases and J 2 bases; nucleotides not matched to a gene: 6. Per the germline V gene, CDR1 is MNHNY and CDR2 is SVGAGI (reference sequence). This specimen comes from a study of blood T cell repertoires in COVID-19. Authors' analysis steps: Amplification from reference gene primers served as the basis for estimated nucleated cell counts. Using immunoSEQ multiplex PCR, the repertoire was profiled, and TCRdb retains in-frame clones only, with some absent. D and trimming were read from the DNA, whereas the V and J calls and clone size are those reported in that table. The sample gives 200,000 to 250,000 clones, about 80% of which show up once; less than 2% is in the top ten. Participants, about 18 to 95 years old, spanned under 25 US areas.

Sequencing input: PBMCs or T cells enriched from blood (not recorded which). The receptor was derived from a man in his 60s who had recovered from COVID-19. This chain joins TRBV6-6 and TRBJ2-1; TRBD2 matches at 7 bases. CDR3 protein: CASSTPGGTYNEQFF. The DNA for the CDR3 is TGTGCCAGCAGTACCCCGGGGGGAACCTACAATGAGCAGTTCTTC.